A single sample gave rise to the 10 T cell receptor beta chains below, sequenced in a study of T cells in Graves' hyperthyroidism and ophthalmopathy (dated by TCRdb to the late 2010s). The protocol used for the library was multiplex PCR. Sequenced on an Illumina HiSeq 2000. Amplification of TCR beta CDR3 regions was carried out from RNA transcripts. The TCR CDR3 was subjected to a first round of RT-PCR using the HTBI primer set and the Qiagen OneStep RT-PCR kit. The public sequencing data were trimmed at Q25 with fastp and processed into clonotypes with MiXCR by TCRdb, which kept only in-frame beta chains. Rows with a matching CDR3 protein are joined into one entry that keeps the most common DNA and genes. The sample table contains hundreds of thousands of distinct CDR3 sequences; only one count was recorded for around 15% of them. The top ten constitute under 3.5% of the sample. The sequenced sample was blood. The receptor source for this set is a woman between 40 and 50 years old with Graves' ophthalmopathy.

This clonotype was seen just once. The chain links TRBV7-9 to TRBJ2-2; 7 bases align to TRBD2. V lost 6 bases to trimming and J lost 2 bases; unmatched junction nucleotides: 9. This CDR3 contains 16 residues. Germline V lookup: CDR1 SEHNR, CDR2 FQNEAQ (reference sequence). The CDR3 loop is CASRGGASGNTGELFF. The CDR3 DNA reads as TGTGCCAGCAGGGGTGGCGCTAGCGGAAACACCGGGGAGCTGTTTTTT.

This clonotype appeared a few times. The V and J genes are TRBV3-1 and TRBJ2-7; D possibly matches TRBD1 or TRBD2 (5 bases each). Germline CDR1 and CDR2: LGHDT and YNNKEL (reference sequence). The ends were cut back, 1 base at V and 3 bases at J, with 10 bases in the middle. This CDR3 has 14 amino acids. The CDR3: CASSQGWGNYEQYF. CDR3 in DNA: TGTGCCAGCAGCCAAGGATGGGGGAACTACGAGCAGTACTTC.

The rearrangement uses TRBV20-1 and TRBJ1-5; a weak D match, TRBD1 (6 bases). The CDR3 totals 14 residues. V shed 5 bases and J shed 3 bases, with 14 bases lying between them. Germline V gives CDR1 DFQATT, CDR2 SNEGSKA (reference sequence). This CDR3 reads CSALSRDTNQPQHF. As DNA, the CDR3 is TGCAGTGCTCTGTCCCGGGACACCAATCAGCCCCAGCATTTT.

There are a few counts of this clonotype. The chain couples TRBV28 to TRBJ1-1, with 9 bases fitting TRBD1. J was trimmed by 6 bases and V by 6 bases; bases with no gene match: 8. The CDR3 length is 14 residues. The V gene's germline CDR1 is MDHEN and CDR2 SYDVKM. DNA of the CDR3: TGTGCCAGCAGGACAGGGGGAAAAGGCGCTGAAGCTTTCTTT. As protein: CASRTGGKGAEAFF.

As to this clonotype: A read error may account for a junction end that differs from germline. V usage is TRBV20-1 and J usage is TRBJ2-7; D is unresolved. Germline loops: CDR1 DFQATT, CDR2 SNEGSKA (reference sequence). The CDR3 covers 10 residues. CDR3 amino acids: CSATPNEQSF. As DNA, the CDR3 is TGCAGTGCTACCCCGAACGAGCAGTCCTTC.

The chain links TRBV6-1 to TRBJ2-7; a weak D match, TRBD1 (6 bases). CDR1 is MNHNS and CDR2 is SASEGT in the germline V gene. V lost 7 bases and J lost 2, with 12 bases in between. This CDR3 has 13 amino acids. CDR3 nucleotides: TGTGCCAGCACCCCGCAGGGGCCCTACGAGCAGTACTTC. This sequence encodes CASTPQGPYEQYF.

The J gene is TRBJ2-5, the V gene TRBV5-1; 12 bases match TRBD2. The CDR3 runs to 18 residues. V was pared by 0 bases and J by 4 bases, with 10 bases of the junction left unmatched. Per the germline V gene, CDR1 is SGHRS and CDR2 is YFSETQ. The DNA of the CDR3 is TGCGCCAGCAGCTTGGGACCTCTAGCGGGAGGGTCGGCAGAGACCCAGTACTTC. This encodes CASSLGPLAGGSAETQYF.

With regard to this clonotype: This may be a read error: a much more frequent sequence differs by one nucleotide. The rearrangement joins TRBV6-9 to TRBJ2-2, with D maybe TRBD1 (6 bases). The V gene's germline CDR1 is MNHGY and CDR2 SVAAGI. V lost 2 bases and J 0 bases, leaving 7 bases between the germline ends. This CDR3 spans 15 amino acids. CDR3 sequence reads: CASSYGQPNTGELFF. CDR3 nucleotides: TGTGCCAGCAGTTATGGACAGCCGAACACCGGGGAGCTGTTTTTT.

This sequence joins TRBV28 and TRBJ2-7; 9 nucleotides line up with TRBD2. This CDR3 comprises 15 residues. J lost 4 bases, V lost 6 bases, and 10 bases had no gene match. CDR1 and CDR2 from the germline V gene are MDHEN and SYDVKM. Written as DNA, the CDR3 is TGTGCCAGCAGGGTAGCGGGAGCTAGGGTATACGAGCAGTACTTC. Translating gives CASRVAGARVYEQYF.

J is TRBJ1-4 and V is TRBV3-1; weak D call: TRBD1 (5 bases). CDR1 and CDR2 (germline): LGHDT, YNNKEL (reference sequence). The CDR3 spans 14 residues. V lost 5 bases, J lost 4 bases, and 11 bases lay in between. CDR3 sequence: CASSNGGDNEKLFF. CDR3 coding DNA: TGTGCCAGCAGCAACGGGGGGGATAATGAAAAACTGTTTTTT. The full variable domain, its missing parts supplied by reference TRBV3-1 and TRBJ1-4, is DTAVSQTPKYLVTQMGNDKSIKCEQNLGHDTMYWYKQDSKKFLKIMFSYNNKELIINETVPNRFSPKSPDKAHLNLHINSLELGDSAVYFCASSNGGDNEKLFFGSGTQLSVL.